This T cell receptor (beta chain) was recorded in a study of type 1 regulatory T cells. Overall study: This in vitro CD4 product, T-allo10, is enriched for Tr1 cells and alloantigen-specific.

Worth noting for this clonotype: Its antigen is not known.

The graft donor-derived T-allo10 cells reportedly recognize host alloantigens, are anergic, and suppress alloantigen-specifically. Trimming left V 0 bases short and J 4 bases short, with 10 bases between. CDR1 is DFQATT and CDR2 is SNEGSKA in the germline V gene (reference sequence). The CDR3 consists of 13 residues. TCRdb re-derived calls from the reads in MiXCR, one entry per CDR3 protein. This table has more than 20,000 distinct CDR3 sequences, 55% to 80% appearing once. The chain couples TRBV20-1 to TRBJ2-7; D unclear. The specimen sequenced was cultured T cells, either the whole culture or a sorted T cell fraction (not recorded which). Subset meaning: Tr1-enriched cell product generated in vitro against host alloantigens. The receptor was derived from a human donor in good health. The CDR3 sequence: CSARDNRRYEQYF. In nucleotides, the CDR3 is TGCAGTGCTAGAGATAATCGCCGATACGAGCAGTACTTC.